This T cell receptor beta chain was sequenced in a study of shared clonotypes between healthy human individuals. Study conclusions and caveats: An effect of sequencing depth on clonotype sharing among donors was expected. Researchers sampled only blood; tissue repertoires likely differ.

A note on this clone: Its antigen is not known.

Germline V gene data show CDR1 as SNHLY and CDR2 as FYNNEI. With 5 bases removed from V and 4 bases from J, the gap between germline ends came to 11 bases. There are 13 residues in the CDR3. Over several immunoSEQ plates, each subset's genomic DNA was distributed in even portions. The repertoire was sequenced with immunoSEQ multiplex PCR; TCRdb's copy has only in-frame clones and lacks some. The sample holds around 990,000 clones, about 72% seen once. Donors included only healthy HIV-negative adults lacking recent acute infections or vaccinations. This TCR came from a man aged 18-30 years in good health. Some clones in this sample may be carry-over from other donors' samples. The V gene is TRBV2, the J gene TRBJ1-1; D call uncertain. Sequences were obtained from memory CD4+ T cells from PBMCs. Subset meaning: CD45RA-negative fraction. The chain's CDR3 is CASSLVDATEAFF. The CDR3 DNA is TGTGCCAGCAGTCTTGTGGACGCCACTGAAGCTTTCTTT.